One sample yielded the 5 T cell receptor beta chains listed below, sequenced in a study of cytomegalovirus exposure and HLA in healthy donors. The PCR contained 60 Vbeta and 13 Jbeta primers. Data came from immunoSEQ multiplex PCR; TCRdb stores just in-frame clones and leaves some out. The sample gives 80,000 to 100,000 clones, around 73% of which show up once; over 1% is in the top ten. The sample was PBMCs. The receptors were gathered from a female donor in good health and CMV-seronegative.

This chain uses TRBV10-3 with TRBJ2-3; TRBD1 agrees at 9 bases. Germline V gene data show CDR1 as ENHRY and CDR2 as SYGVKD. The CDR3 is 15 residues long. The V gene end was trimmed by 3 bases and the J gene end by 2 bases; junction bases not matched to a gene: 3. DNA for the CDR3: TGTGCCATCAGTGATGACAGGGGGAACACAGATACGCAGTATTTT. Translation gives CAISDDRGNTDTQYF.

J is TRBJ2-1 and V is TRBV6-6, with a tentative D call TRBD1 (6 bases). V lost 4 bases and J lost 10, with 17 bases in between. CDR3 length: 14 amino acids. Looked up from germline, CDR1 is MNHNY and CDR2 is SVGAGI (reference sequence). As DNA, the CDR3 is TGTGCCAGCAGTTCGGGCCAACAGGGATGGGAGCAGTTCTTC. It yields the protein CASSSGQQGWEQFF.

The chain is built from TRBV7-2 and TRBJ2-7; D uncertain. The germline V gene encodes CDR1 SGHTA and CDR2 FQGNSA. This CDR3 is built from 14 residues. V lost 0 bases to trimming and J lost 5 bases, with 11 bases between them. For the CDR3, the DNA is TGTGCCAGCAGCTTAGCGGGTAGCAATCACGAGCAGTACTTC. It translates to CASSLAGSNHEQYF.

The rearrangement links TRBV18 to TRBJ2-3, with 7 bases matching TRBD2. Germline CDR1 and CDR2: KGHSH and LQKENI. V was clipped by 3 bases and J by 5 bases; unmatched bases: 8. There are 15 residues in the CDR3. CDR3 sequence: CASSPGTTHRDTQYF. The CDR3 bases are TGTGCCAGCTCACCCGGGACTACCCATAGAGATACGCAGTATTTT.

This chain connects TRBV7-9 to TRBJ2-2; 9 positions match TRBD2. Per germline, CDR1 SEHNR and CDR2 FQNEAQ (reference sequence). Unmatched junction bases numbered 6, after V lost 4 bases and J lost 3 bases. The CDR3 extends over 16 amino acids. The DNA of the CDR3 is TGTGCCAGCAGCTCCGCGCGGGAGGGTGACACCGGGGAGCTGTTTTTT. It yields the protein CASSSAREGDTGELFF.